This T cell receptor beta chain derives from a study of blood T cell repertoires in COVID-19. In the original analysis: The authors estimated nucleated cell counts from reference gene primer amplification. Clones were sequenced by immunoSEQ multiplex PCR, and TCRdb holds only the in-frame ones, with some missing. D and trimming were read from the DNA, whereas the V and J calls and clone size are those reported in that table. Among about 120,000 clones listed, 90% were seen once. Trimming removed 4 bases at V and 1 base at J, with 7 bases between. This CDR3 comprises 13 residues. The germline V gene has CDR1 MGHDK and CDR2 SYGVNS. This clone was detected a few times.

The sample comprised peripheral blood. The genes are TRBV25-1 and TRBJ1-1, with D hard to call. The sequence came from an older woman with COVID-19, enrolled during active disease. The CDR3 bases are TGTGCCAGCAGTGTGGGGAGGAACACTGAAGCTTTCTTT. This codes for CASSVGRNTEAFF.